A single count supports the clone carrying this TCR beta chain. The antigen remains undetermined. This entry belongs to a study of cytomegalovirus exposure and HLA in healthy donors. V was pared by 6 bases and J by 5 bases, with 19 bases between. Germline CDR1 reads WSHSY; CDR2 reads SAAADI. CDR3 length: 15 residues. Researchers ran the PCR with 60 Vbeta and 13 Jbeta primers. The method was immunoSEQ multiplex PCR; TCRdb's version includes in-frame clones alone and lacks a portion of them. This sample has about 140,000 clones, with about four fifths found just once. Donors counted as nominally healthy when sampled, yet unrecorded immune exposures were likely. Findings and limits, study-wide: Prior analysis indicated that the majority of TCR beta V segments exhibited productivity approximately 90% or approximately 30% of the time. As immune exposure information, only CMV serostatus was available. Certain sequence variants were highly shared and formed a cluster, and this cluster was likely a sequencing artifact.

This chain uses TRBV10-2 with TRBJ2-5; weak D call: TRBD1 (5 bases). Sequencing was done on a sample of PBMCs. This TCR derives from a man between 40 and 49 years old in good health and CMV-seronegative. The CDR3: CASSDLLGVRETQYF. CDR3 bases: TGCGCCAGCAGCGACCTATTAGGGGTCAGGGAGACCCAGTACTTC.